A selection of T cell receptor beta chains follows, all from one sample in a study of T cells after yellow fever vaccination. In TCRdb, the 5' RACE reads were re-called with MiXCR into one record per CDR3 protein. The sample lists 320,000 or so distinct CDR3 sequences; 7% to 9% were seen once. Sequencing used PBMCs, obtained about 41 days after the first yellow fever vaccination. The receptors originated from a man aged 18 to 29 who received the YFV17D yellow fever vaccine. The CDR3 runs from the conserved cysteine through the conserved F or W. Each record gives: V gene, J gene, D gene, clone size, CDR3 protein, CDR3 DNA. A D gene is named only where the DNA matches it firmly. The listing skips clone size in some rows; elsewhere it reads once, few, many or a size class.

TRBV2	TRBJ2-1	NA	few	CASSEAQMRQFF	TGTGCCAGCAGTGAAGCGCAAATGAGGCAGTTCTTC
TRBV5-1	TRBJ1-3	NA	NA	CASKQDSGNTIYF	TGCGCCAGCAAACAGGACTCTGGAAACACCATATATTTT
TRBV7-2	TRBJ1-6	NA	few	CASSLVKMSSYNSPLHF	TGTGCCAGCAGCTTGGTGAAGATGAGCTCCTATAATTCACCCCTCCACTTT
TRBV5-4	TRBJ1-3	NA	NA	CASSNGATGNTIYF	TGTGCCAGCAGCAACGGGGCGACTGGAAACACCATATATTTT
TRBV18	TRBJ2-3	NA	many	CASSPRPTDTQYF	TGTGCCAGCTCACCACGCCCCACAGATACGCAGTATTTT
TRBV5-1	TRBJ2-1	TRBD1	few	CASSAHGTGGGYEQFF	TGCGCCAGCAGCGCCCACGGGACAGGGGGCGGCTATGAGCAGTTCTTC
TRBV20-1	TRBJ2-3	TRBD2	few	CSVLAGGTDTQYF	TGCAGTGTCTTAGCGGGGGGAACAGATACGCAGTATTTT
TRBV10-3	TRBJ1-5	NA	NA	CAISESGRGNQPQHF	TGTGCCATCAGTGAAAGTGGGCGAGGAAATCAGCCCCAGCATTTT
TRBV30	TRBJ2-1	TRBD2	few	CAGLAGGYSEQFF	TGTGCCGGACTAGCGGGGGGCTATTCTGAGCAGTTCTTC
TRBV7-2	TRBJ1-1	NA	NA	CASSSWGGVMEAFF	TGTGCCAGCAGCTCATGGGGGGGGGTGATGGAAGCTTTCTTT
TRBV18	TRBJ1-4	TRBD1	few	CASSPWDSGEKLFF	TGTGCCAGCTCACCCTGGGACAGCGGCGAAAAACTGTTTTTT
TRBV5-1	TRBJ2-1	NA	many	CASRLAGWTYNEQFF	TGCGCCAGCAGACTGGCGGGGTGGACCTACAATGAGCAGTTCTTC
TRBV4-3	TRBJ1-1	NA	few	CASSQDQAGLGLTEAFF	TGCGCCAGCAGCCAAGATCAGGCTGGGTTAGGCTTGACTGAAGCTTTCTTT
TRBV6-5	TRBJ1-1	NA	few	CASSYLSGPTNTEAFF	TGTGCCAGCAGTTACTTATCGGGACCGACGAACACTGAAGCTTTCTTT
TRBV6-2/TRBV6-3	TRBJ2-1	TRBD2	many	CASSYSGTSLSYNEQFF	TGTGCCAGCAGTTACTCGGGGACTAGTCTCTCCTACAATGAGCAGTTCTTC
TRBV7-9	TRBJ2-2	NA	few	CASTPRQGSYTGELFF	TGTGCCAGCACCCCCCGGCAGGGGTCTTACACCGGGGAGCTGTTTTTT
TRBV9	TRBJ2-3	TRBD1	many	CASSVAPGTGGSSDTQYF	TGTGCCAGCAGCGTAGCACCCGGGACAGGGGGCAGTTCTGATACGCAGTATTTT
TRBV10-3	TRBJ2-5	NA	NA	CASRGAETQYF	TGTGCCTCACGGGGGGCTGAGACCCAGTACTTC
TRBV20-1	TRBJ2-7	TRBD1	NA	CSASRTGVMNEQYF	TGCAGTGCTTCTCGGACAGGGGTGATGAACGAGCAGTACTTC
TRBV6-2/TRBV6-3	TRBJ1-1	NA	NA	CASSQGSTEAFF	TGTGCCAGCAGTCAGGGGAGCACTGAAGCTTTCTTT
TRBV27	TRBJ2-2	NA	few	CASRDPGRGAGELFF	TGTGCCAGCAGAGATCCGGGACGAGGGGCCGGGGAGCTGTTTTTT
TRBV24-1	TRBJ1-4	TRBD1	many	CATTPGQSNEKLFF	TGTGCCACCACCCCGGGACAGAGTAATGAAAAACTGTTTTTT
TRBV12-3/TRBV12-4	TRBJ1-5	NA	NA	CASSLRAGSVNQPQHF	TGTGCCAGCAGTCTCCGGGCAGGGTCGGTTAATCAGCCCCAGCATTTT
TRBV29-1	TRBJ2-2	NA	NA	CSVGSPLAGELFF	TGCAGCGTTGGGAGTCCTCTTGCCGGGGAGCTGTTTTTT
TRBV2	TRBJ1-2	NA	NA	CASIQAGYTF	TGTGCCAGCATCCAGGCTGGCTACACCTTC
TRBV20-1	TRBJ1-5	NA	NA	CSAIPGHQIQPQHF	TGCAGTGCGATTCCGGGACACCAAATTCAGCCCCAGCATTTT